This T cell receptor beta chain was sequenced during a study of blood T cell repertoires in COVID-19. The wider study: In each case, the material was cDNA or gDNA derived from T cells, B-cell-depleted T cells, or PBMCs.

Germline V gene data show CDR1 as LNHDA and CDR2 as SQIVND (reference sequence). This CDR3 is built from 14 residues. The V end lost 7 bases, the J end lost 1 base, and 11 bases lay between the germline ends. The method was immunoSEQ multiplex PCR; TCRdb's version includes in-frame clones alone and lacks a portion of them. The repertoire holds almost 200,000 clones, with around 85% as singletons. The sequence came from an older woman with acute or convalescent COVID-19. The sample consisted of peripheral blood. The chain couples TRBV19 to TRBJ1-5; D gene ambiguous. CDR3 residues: CASNPTASNQPQHF. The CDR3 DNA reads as TGTGCCAGTAACCCAACAGCCAGCAATCAGCCCCAGCATTTT.